This TCR beta chain was profiled in a study of shared clonotypes between healthy human individuals. Findings of the study overall: In a handful of donors, around 5.5% of naive CD4 clonotypes appeared in common.

The germline gives CDR1 MNHEY, CDR2 SMNVEV (reference sequence). V lost 3 bases and J lost 0, with 9 bases in between. The CDR3 is 14 amino acids. On this clone itself: The antigen remains undetermined.

Replicate PCRs from sorted subsets contained approximately 200 ng DNA, which is 29,000 or so T cell genomes. Measured with immunoSEQ multiplex PCR; TCRdb has only the in-frame clones, and not every one. The sample carries about 2 million clones, approximately 95% recorded once. Terminally differentiated effector memory CD45RA+ cells were excluded from the naive CD8 cells, which were CD45RO-negative and positively selected for CCR7. Donors included only healthy HIV-negative adults lacking recent acute infections or vaccinations. There were only Caucasian adults among the donors, and all lived in Nashville, Tennessee.

The chain joins TRBV27 to TRBJ2-7; D gene unclear. The sequenced material came from naive CD8+ T cells sorted from blood. This receptor was taken from a man aged 18 to 29 in good health. CDR3 in amino acids: CASSFNAFSYEQYF. Here the CDR3 DNA reads TGTGCCAGCAGTTTTAACGCATTCTCCTACGAGCAGTACTTC.